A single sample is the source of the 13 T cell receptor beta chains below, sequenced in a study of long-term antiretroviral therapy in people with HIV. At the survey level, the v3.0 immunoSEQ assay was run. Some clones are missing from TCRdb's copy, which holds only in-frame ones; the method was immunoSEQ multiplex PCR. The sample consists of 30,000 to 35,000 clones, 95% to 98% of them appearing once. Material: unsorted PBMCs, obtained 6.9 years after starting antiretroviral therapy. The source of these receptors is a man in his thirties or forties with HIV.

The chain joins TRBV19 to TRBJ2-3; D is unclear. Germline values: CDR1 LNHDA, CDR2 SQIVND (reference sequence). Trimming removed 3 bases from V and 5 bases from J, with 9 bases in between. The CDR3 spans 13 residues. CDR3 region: CASSITVGDTQYF. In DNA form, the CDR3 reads TGTGCCAGTAGTATTACGGTCGGAGATACGCAGTATTTT.

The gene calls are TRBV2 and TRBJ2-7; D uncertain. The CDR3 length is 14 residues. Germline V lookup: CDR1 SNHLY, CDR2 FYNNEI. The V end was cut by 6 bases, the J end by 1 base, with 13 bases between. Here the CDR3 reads CASRETGPSYEQYF. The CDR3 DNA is TGTGCCAGCAGAGAAACCGGGCCATCCTACGAGCAGTACTTC.

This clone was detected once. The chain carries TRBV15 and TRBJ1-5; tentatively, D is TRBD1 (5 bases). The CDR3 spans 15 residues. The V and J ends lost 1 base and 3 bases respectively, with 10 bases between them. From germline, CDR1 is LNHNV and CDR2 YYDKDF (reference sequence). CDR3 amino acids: CATSRGGTLNQPQHF. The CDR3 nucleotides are TGTGCCACCAGCAGAGGAGGGACTCTCAATCAGCCCCAGCATTTT.

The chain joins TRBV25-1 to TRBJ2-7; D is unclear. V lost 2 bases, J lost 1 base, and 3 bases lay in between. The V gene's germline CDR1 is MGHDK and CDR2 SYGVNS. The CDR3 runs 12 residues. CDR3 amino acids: CASSEGSYEQYF. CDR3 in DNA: TGTGCCAGCAGTGAAGGGTCCTACGAGCAGTACTTC.

The CDR3 sequence is CASSQGGGVAEETQYF. The DNA of the CDR3 is TGCGCCAGCAGCCAGGGGGGAGGTGTGGCGGAAGAGACCCAGTACTTC. V usage is TRBV4-1 and J usage is TRBJ2-5; TRBD2 is a possible D gene (6 bases). Germline V gene sequence: CDR1 MGHRA, CDR2 YSYEKL. The CDR3 extends over 16 amino acids. V lost 3 bases, J lost 3 bases, and 17 bases lay in between.

CDR3 sequence: CASSQTGDTQYF. CDR3 coding DNA: TGCGCCAGCAGCCAGACTGGAGATACGCAGTATTTT. The chain couples TRBV4-1 to TRBJ2-3; D is uncertain. CDR1 MGHRA and CDR2 YSYEKL come from the germline V gene. This CDR3 has 12 amino acids. Deletions cut 3 bases from V and 5 bases from J, with 6 bases between.

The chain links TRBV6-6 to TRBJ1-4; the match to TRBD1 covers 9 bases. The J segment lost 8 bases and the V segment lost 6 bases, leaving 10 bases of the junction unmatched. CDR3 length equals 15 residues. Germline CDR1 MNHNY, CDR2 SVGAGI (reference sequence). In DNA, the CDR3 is TGTGCCAGCAGGCCTCCGGGACAGGGACGGGAAAAACTGTTTTTT. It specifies CASRPPGQGREKLFF.

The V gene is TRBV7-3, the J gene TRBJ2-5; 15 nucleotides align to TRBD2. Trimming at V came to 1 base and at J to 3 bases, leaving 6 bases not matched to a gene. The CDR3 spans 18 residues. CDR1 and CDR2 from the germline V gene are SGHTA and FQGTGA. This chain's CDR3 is CASSLISGLAGGEETQYF. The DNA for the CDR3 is TGTGCCAGCAGCTTAATTTCGGGACTAGCGGGGGGCGAAGAGACCCAGTACTTC.

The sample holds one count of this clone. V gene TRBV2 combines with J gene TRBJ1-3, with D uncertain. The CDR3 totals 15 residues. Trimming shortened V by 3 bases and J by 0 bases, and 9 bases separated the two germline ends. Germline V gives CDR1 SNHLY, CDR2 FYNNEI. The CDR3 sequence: CASSDPPNSGNTIYF. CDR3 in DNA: TGTGCCAGCAGTGACCCACCGAACTCTGGAAACACCATATATTTT.

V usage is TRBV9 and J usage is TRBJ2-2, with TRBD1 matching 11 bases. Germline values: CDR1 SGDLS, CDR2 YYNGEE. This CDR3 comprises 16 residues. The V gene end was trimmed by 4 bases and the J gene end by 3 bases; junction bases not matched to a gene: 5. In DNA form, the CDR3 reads TGTGCCAGCAGCTCCGGGACAGGGGGGTACACCGGGGAGCTGTTTTTT. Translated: CASSSGTGGYTGELFF.

The CDR3 DNA follows: TGTGCCAGCAGTTCCATCGACGCGAACCATGAGCAGTTCTTC. Amino acid sequence: CASSSIDANHEQFF. The J gene is TRBJ2-1, the V gene TRBV6-5; no clear D gene. V lost 4 bases to trimming and J lost 8 bases, with 15 bases between them. Looked up from germline, CDR1 is MNHEY and CDR2 is SVGAGI. The CDR3 loop spans 14 amino acids.

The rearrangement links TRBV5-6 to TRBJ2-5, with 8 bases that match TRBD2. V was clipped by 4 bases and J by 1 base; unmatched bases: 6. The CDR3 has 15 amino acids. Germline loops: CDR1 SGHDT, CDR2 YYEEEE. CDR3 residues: CASSAISGSQETQYF. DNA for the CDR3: TGTGCCAGCAGCGCTATCAGCGGGAGCCAAGAGACCCAGTACTTC.

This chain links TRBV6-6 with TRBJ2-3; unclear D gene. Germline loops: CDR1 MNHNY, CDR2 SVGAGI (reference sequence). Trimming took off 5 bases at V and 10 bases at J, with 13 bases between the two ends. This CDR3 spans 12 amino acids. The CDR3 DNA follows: TGTGCCAGCAGTCCTCGGCTAGGGTCGCAGTATTTT. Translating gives CASSPRLGSQYF.